Reported below is one T cell receptor beta chain. The sample is drawn from a study of blood T cell repertoires in COVID-19. Overall study: PBMCs, B-cell-depleted T cells, or T cells were the source of the cDNA or gDNA that made up the material.

With 8 bases clipped from V and 4 bases from J, the junction kept 6 bases outside the gene matches. Germline CDR1 and CDR2: MNHEY and SVGAGI. The CDR3 loop spans 14 amino acids. Methods used by the authors: Estimates of nucleated cell counts were drawn from the amplification of reference gene primers. Assay: immunoSEQ multiplex PCR; the TCRdb copy retains only in-frame clones and omits some. The V and J calls and the clone size are those of that table, but D and trimming were determined from the DNA. The repertoire has 250,000 to 350,000 clones, around 89% of them found once; the top ten carry around 13%.

The receptor was derived from a woman aged 55-69 years with acute or convalescent COVID-19. The sequencing sample was made of peripheral blood. The chain employs TRBV6-5 and TRBJ2-1; the match to TRBD1 covers 9 bases. CDR3 nucleotide sequence: TGTGCCAGCCTCCGGGACAGGGTATACAATGAGCAGTTCTTC. It yields the protein CASLRDRVYNEQFF.